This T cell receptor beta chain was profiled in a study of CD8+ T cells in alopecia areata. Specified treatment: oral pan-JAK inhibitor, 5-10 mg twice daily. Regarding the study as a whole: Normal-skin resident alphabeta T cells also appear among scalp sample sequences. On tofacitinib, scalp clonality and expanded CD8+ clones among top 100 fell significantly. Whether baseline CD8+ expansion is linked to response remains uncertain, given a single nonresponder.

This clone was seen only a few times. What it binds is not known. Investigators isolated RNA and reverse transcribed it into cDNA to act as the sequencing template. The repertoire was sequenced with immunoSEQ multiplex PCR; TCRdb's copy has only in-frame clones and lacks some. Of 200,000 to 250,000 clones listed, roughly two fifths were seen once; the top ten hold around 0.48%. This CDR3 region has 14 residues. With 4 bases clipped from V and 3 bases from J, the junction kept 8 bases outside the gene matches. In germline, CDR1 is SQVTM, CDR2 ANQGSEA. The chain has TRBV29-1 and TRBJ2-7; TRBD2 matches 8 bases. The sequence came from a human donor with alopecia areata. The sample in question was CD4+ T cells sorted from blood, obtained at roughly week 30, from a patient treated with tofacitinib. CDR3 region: CSVVSLAGLYEQYF. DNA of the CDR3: TGCAGCGTTGTCTCTCTAGCGGGTCTCTACGAGCAGTACTTC.